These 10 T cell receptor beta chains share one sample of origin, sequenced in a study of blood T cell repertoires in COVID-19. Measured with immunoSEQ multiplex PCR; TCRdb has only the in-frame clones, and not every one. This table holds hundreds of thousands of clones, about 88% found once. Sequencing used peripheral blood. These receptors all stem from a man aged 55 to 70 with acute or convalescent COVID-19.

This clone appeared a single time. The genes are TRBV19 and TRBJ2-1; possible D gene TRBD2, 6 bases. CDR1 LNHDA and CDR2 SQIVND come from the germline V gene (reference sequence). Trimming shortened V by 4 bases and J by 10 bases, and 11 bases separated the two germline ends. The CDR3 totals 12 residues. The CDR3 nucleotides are TGTGCCAGTAGTACCTCCAGCGGGGAGCAGTTCTTC. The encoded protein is CASSTSSGEQFF. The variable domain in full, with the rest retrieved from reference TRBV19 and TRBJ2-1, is DGGITQSPKYLFRKEGQNVTLSCEQNLNHDAMYWYRQDPGQGLRLIYYSQIVNDFQKGDIAEGYSVSREKKESFPLTVTSAQKNPTAFYLCASSTSSGEQFFGPGTRLTVL.

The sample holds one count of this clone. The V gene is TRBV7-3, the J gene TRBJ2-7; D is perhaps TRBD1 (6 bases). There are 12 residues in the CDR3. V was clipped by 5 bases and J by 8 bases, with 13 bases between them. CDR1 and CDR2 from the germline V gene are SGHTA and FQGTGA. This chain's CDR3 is CASSLDSLKQYF. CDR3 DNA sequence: TGTGCCAGCAGCCTGGACAGTCTTAAGCAGTACTTC.

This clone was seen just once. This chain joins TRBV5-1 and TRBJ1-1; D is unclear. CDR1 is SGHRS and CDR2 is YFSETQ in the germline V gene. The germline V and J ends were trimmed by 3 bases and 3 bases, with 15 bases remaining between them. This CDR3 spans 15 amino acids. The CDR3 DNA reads TGCGCCAGCAGCTGGGATGCGAGGGCGGACACTGAAGCTTTCTTT. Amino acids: CASSWDARADTEAFF.

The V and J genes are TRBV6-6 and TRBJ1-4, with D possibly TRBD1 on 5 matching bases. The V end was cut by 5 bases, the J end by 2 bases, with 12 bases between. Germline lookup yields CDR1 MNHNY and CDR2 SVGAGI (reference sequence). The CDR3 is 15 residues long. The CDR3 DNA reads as TGTGCCAGCAGTCAGGGAGAATGGACTAATGAAAAACTGTTTTTT. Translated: CASSQGEWTNEKLFF.

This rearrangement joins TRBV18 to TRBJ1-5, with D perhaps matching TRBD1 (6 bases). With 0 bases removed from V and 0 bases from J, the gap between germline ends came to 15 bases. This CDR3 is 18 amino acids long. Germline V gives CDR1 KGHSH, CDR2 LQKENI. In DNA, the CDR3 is TGTGCCAGCTCACCACCCGGACAAGGGGGTTATAGCAATCAGCCCCAGCATTTT. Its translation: CASSPPGQGGYSNQPQHF.

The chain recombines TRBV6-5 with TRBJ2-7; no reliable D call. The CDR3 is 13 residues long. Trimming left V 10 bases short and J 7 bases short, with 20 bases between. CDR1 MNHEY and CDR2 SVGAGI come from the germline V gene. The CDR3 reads CATTLTGFLEQYF. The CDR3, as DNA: TGTGCCACCACTCTGACTGGCTTTTTGGAGCAGTACTTC.

The CDR3 reads CASSARTEPGGYTF. The DNA of the CDR3 is TGTGCCAGCAGTGCAAGGACAGAGCCCGGTGGCTACACCTTC. The genes are TRBV2 and TRBJ1-2; D is perhaps TRBD1 (6 bases). Looked up from germline, CDR1 is SNHLY and CDR2 is FYNNEI. With 4 bases removed from V and 7 bases from J, the gap between germline ends came to 16 bases. The CDR3 spans 14 residues.

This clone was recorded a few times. The CDR3, as DNA: TGTGCCAGTAGTCTACCGGGACAGGGAACGAATGGCTACACCTTC. This gives the protein CASSLPGQGTNGYTF. The V gene is TRBV19, the J gene TRBJ1-2; 9 bases line up with TRBD1. With 5 bases clipped from V and 6 bases from J, the junction kept 10 bases outside the gene matches. The CDR3 is 15 residues long. CDR1 and CDR2 (germline): LNHDA, SQIVND (reference sequence).

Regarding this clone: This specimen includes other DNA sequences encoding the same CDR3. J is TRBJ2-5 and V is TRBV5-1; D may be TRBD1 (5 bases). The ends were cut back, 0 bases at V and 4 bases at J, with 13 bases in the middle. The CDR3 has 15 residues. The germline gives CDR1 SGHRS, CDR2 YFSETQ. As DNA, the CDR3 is TGCGCCAGCAGCTTGGCAGGCAGGGTAGGAGAGACCCAGTACTTC. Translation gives CASSLAGRVGETQYF.

For the CDR3, the DNA is TGTGCCAGCAGCCCTGCTTCGGCCGGGGCTAATGAAAAACTGTTTTTT. Its translation: CASSPASAGANEKLFF. The rearrangement links TRBV5-4 to TRBJ1-4; D is uncertain. V gave up 4 bases and J gave up 3 bases, with 16 bases separating them. The CDR3 length is 16 residues. Germline V gene lookup returns CDR1 SGHNT and CDR2 YYREEE (reference sequence).